The present TCR beta chain was sequenced within a study of T cells after yellow fever vaccination. Study-level background: Low-cell-number fractions underwent preparation using SMART-Seq v4 Ultra Low Input. Study results and limitations: There was a small share of clonotypes that showed up in both the CD4 and CD8 compartments.

Notes on this clonotype: Antigen: not known.

The CDR3 is made up of 13 amino acids. Germline V gives CDR1 SGHVS, CDR2 FNYEAQ. V shed 1 base and J 7 bases; nucleotides not matched to a gene: 4. Each CDR3 protein gets one entry after TCRdb re-called the 5' RACE reads with MiXCR. The repertoire holds about 550,000 distinct CDR3 sequences, with about a fifth as singletons. The chain has TRBV7-6 and TRBJ2-7; 7 nucleotides agree with TRBD2. The receptor was derived from a man aged 25-45 years who received the YFV17D yellow fever vaccine. Material: PBMCs, obtained 15 days after the yellow fever booster vaccination. CDR3 nucleotide sequence: TGTGCCAGCAGCTTAGGATCACTAGCGGAGCAGTACTTC. As protein: CASSLGSLAEQYF.